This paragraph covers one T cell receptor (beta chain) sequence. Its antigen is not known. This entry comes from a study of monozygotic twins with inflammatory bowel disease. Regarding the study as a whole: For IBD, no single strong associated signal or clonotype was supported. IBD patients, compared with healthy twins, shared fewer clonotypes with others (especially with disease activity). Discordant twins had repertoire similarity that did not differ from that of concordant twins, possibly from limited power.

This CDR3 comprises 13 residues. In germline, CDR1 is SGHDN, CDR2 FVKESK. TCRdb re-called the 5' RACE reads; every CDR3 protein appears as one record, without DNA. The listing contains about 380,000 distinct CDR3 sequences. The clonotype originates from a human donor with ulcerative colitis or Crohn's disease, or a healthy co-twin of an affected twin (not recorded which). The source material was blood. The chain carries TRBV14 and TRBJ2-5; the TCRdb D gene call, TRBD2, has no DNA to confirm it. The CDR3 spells CASSQGGQETQYF.